A single sample is the source of the 28 T cell receptor beta chains below, sequenced in a study of blood T cells in healthy people across ages. For the second PCR, which ran for roughly 6 to 12 cycles, a sample-barcoded 5' primer and a J-beta primer mix were used. TCRdb re-called the 5' RACE reads with MiXCR, one entry per CDR3 protein. The data show about 1.5 million distinct CDR3 sequences, 35% to 45% seen once. Sequencing input: blood. The receptors shown here come from a woman aged 18 to 35 in good health.

Turning to this clonotype: This sequence may be a read error, since a much larger clone differs from it by one base. The chain couples TRBV4-2 to TRBJ2-4; D is undetermined. The DNA matches TRBJ2-7 better at its end, which makes the J call doubtful. The germline gives CDR1 LGHNA, CDR2 YNFKEQ. The CDR3 sequence is 14 residues long. This chain's CDR3 is CASSPGPVPYEQYF. The DNA for the CDR3 is TGTGCCAGCAGCCCAGGACCAGTCCCCTACGAGCAGTACTTC.

The chain carries TRBV7-8 and TRBJ2-7; perhaps TRBD1 as D (6 bases). CDR1 and CDR2 (germline): SGHVS, FQNEAQ. Between the trimmed V and J ends, which lost 5 bases and 12 bases, there was a span of 23 bases. This CDR3 region has 14 residues. CDR3 region: CASSPDGQPNIRYF. CDR3 DNA: TGTGCCAGCAGCCCCGATGGACAGCCAAACATTCGGTACTTC.

The chain employs TRBV20-1 and TRBJ2-5, with 12 bases lining up with TRBD2. With V trimmed by 6 bases and J by 11 bases, 16 bases remained unmatched. The CDR3 sequence is 15 residues long. CDR1 is DFQATT and CDR2 is SNEGSKA in the germline V gene (reference sequence). The CDR3 here is CSARTSGAFGNEQYF. The CDR3, as DNA: TGCAGTGCCAGGACTAGCGGGGCCTTTGGGAATGAGCAGTACTTC.

The chain is built from TRBV4-1 and TRBJ2-1, with 10 bases aligning to TRBD2. The V and J ends lost 1 base and 7 bases, in that order; junction bases with no gene match: 4. This CDR3 is built from 15 residues. Germline CDR1 MGHRA, CDR2 YSYEKL. This chain's CDR3 is CASSQGSGRANEQFF. CDR3 in DNA: TGCGCCAGCAGCCAAGGCAGCGGGAGGGCTAATGAGCAGTTCTTC.

The chain is built from TRBV10-3 and TRBJ1-5; D possibly corresponds to TRBD1 (6 bases). Trimming left V 2 bases short and J 5 bases short, with 10 bases between. The CDR3 totals 14 residues. The germline gives CDR1 ENHRY, CDR2 SYGVKD. CDR3 DNA: TGTGCCATCAGTGAGACGGGGGGCGATCAGCCCCAGCATTTT. It encodes CAISETGGDQPQHF.

The DNA of the CDR3 is TGCGCCAGCAGCCAGCCCACAGGGGAAGCGAACTATGGCTACACCTTC. It encodes CASSQPTGEANYGYTF. The genes are TRBV4-1 and TRBJ1-2; 7 bases are a match to TRBD1. Losses at the gene ends were 3 bases for V and 2 bases for J; bases not matched to a gene: 9. Germline V gene sequence: CDR1 MGHRA, CDR2 YSYEKL. CDR3 length: 16 amino acids.

V usage is TRBV20-1 and J usage is TRBJ2-1, with TRBD2 matching over 8 bases. With 7 bases clipped from V and 8 bases from J, the junction kept 4 bases outside the gene matches. Per germline, CDR1 DFQATT and CDR2 SNEGSKA (reference sequence). The length of the CDR3 is 11 residues. The CDR3 sequence: CSVAGMDEQFF. In DNA, the CDR3 is TGCAGTGTAGCGGGAATGGATGAGCAGTTCTTC.

V usage is TRBV5-1 and J usage is TRBJ2-3; D may be TRBD1 (6 bases). CDR3 length: 14 residues. The ends were cut back, 8 bases at V and 3 bases at J, with 16 bases in the middle. Germline lookup yields CDR1 SGHRS and CDR2 YFSETQ. The CDR3 DNA reads TGCGCCAGTGGGTCAGGGGTTCTAACAGATACGCAGTATTTT. This encodes CASGSGVLTDTQYF.

This chain connects TRBV10-2 to TRBJ2-5; 9 bases are shared with TRBD2. TRBJ2-7 explains the end of the DNA better; the J call may be wrong. Germline loops: CDR1 WSHSY, CDR2 SAAADI. CDR3 length equals 14 residues. CDR3 coding DNA: TGCGCCAGCGGTATTAGCGGGGGTGGCTACGAGCAGTACTTC. Translated, it gives CASGISGGGYEQYF.

This clonotype was seen only a few times. The V call is TRBV20-1, the J call TRBJ1-2; TRBD1 is a possible D gene (5 bases). Germline CDR1 DFQATT, CDR2 SNEGSKA (reference sequence). The CDR3 is 15 residues long. Deletions cut 6 bases from V and 4 bases from J, with 21 bases between. The CDR3: CSAAPGTPGLYGYTF. Written as DNA, the CDR3 is TGCAGTGCCGCCCCCGGGACCCCTGGGCTCTATGGCTACACCTTC.

In its sample, this clonotype was seen a few times. V is TRBV27 and J is TRBJ2-2; maybe TRBD2 (5 bases). CDR1 and CDR2 (germline): MNHEY, SMNVEV (reference sequence). CDR3 length: 15 amino acids. Trimming removed 7 bases from V and 1 base from J, with 13 bases in between. The CDR3 DNA is TGTGCCAGCAAATACGGGGAATTGAACACCGGGGAGCTGTTTTTT. Amino acids: CASKYGELNTGELFF.

This clonotype occurred a few times. The CDR3 coding sequence is TGCAGCGTTGAGTCGGTCAGCACAGATACGCAGTATTTT. This translates into CSVESVSTDTQYF. The chain combines TRBV29-1 with TRBJ2-3; D ambiguous. V gave up 3 bases and J gave up 0 bases, with 7 bases separating them. Germline values: CDR1 SQVTM, CDR2 ANQGSEA. The CDR3 runs 13 residues.

The gene calls are TRBV5-1 and TRBJ2-5, with unresolved D. Deletions cut 4 bases from V and 11 bases from J, with 18 bases between. This CDR3 spans 13 amino acids. The germline V gene has CDR1 SGHRS and CDR2 YFSETQ. CDR3 region: CASSPVSGTEQYF. The DNA of the CDR3 is TGCGCCAGCAGCCCCGTCTCAGGTACTGAGCAGTACTTC.

This clonotype turned up a few times. The CDR3 DNA reads TGTGCCAGCAGCTTAACATTTAACAATCAGCCCCAGCATTTT. Its translation is CASSLTFNNQPQHF. This chain links TRBV7-2 with TRBJ1-5; no reliable D call. V was pared by 2 bases and J by 3 bases, with 8 bases between. CDR3 length: 14 residues. Germline CDR1 is SGHTA and CDR2 is FQGNSA.

This clonotype was counted between two and nine times. The CDR3 DNA follows: TGTGCCAGCAGCCCTCCGAGTGGGTGGGCCACTGAAGCTTTCTTT. Residues: CASSPPSGWATEAFF. This chain links TRBV9 with TRBJ1-1; D is unresolved. This CDR3 region has 15 residues. Germline values: CDR1 SGDLS, CDR2 YYNGEE. Trimming shortened V by 4 bases and J by 4 bases, and 17 bases separated the two germline ends. Full variable domain (remainder filled in from reference TRBV9 and TRBJ1-1): DSGVTQTPKHLITATGQRVTLRCSPRSGDLSVYWYQQSLDQGLQFLIQYYNGEERAKGNILERFSAQQFPDLHSELNLSSLELGDSALYFCASSPPSGWATEAFFGQGTRLTVV.

The rearrangement links TRBV6-5 to TRBJ1-5; a weak D match, TRBD1 (5 bases). CDR1 is MNHEY and CDR2 is SVGAGI in the germline V gene. Trimming shortened V by 0 bases and J by 7 bases, and 13 bases separated the two germline ends. This CDR3 comprises 15 residues. The CDR3 is CASSYSFDRRQPQHF. CDR3 coding DNA: TGTGCCAGCAGTTACTCTTTTGACAGAAGACAGCCCCAGCATTTT.

This clonotype was observed at least ten times. The CDR3 sequence: CASTLMGAGTYNEQFF. Here the CDR3 DNA reads TGTGCCAGCACTCTCATGGGCGCTGGCACCTACAATGAGCAGTTCTTC. The chain has TRBV6-5 and TRBJ2-1; D is ambiguous. CDR3 length equals 16 residues. The V and J ends lost 7 bases and 2 bases respectively, with 18 bases between them. CDR1 and CDR2 from the germline V gene are MNHEY and SVGAGI.

The chain combines TRBV20-1 with TRBJ2-7; perhaps TRBD2 as D (7 bases). The CDR3 is 14 amino acids. Per the germline V gene, CDR1 is DFQATT and CDR2 is SNEGSKA (reference sequence). V lost 4 bases, J lost 3 bases, and 16 bases lay in between. CDR3: CSAISRGAGYEQYF. CDR3 in DNA: TGCAGTGCTATTTCCCGGGGGGCCGGCTACGAGCAGTACTTC.

The V call is TRBV4-2, the J call TRBJ2-1; D gene unclear. Trimming pared 3 bases from V and 1 base from J, leaving 19 bases between. Germline CDR1 is LGHNA and CDR2 is YNFKEQ. The CDR3 length is 18 residues. DNA for the CDR3: TGTGCCAGCAGCCAGACCTCGACGGGCTTAGGGTCCTACAATGAGCAGTTCTTC. Its protein product is CASSQTSTGLGSYNEQFF.

There are many counts of this clonotype. J is TRBJ2-7 and V is TRBV29-1, with D possibly TRBD2 on 5 matching bases. CDR3 length equals 12 residues. From germline, CDR1 is SQVTM and CDR2 ANQGSEA. The V and J ends lost 8 bases and 0 bases respectively, with 11 bases between them. DNA of the CDR3: TGCAGCTTTCGGACTGTCTCCTACGAGCAGTACTTC. Residues: CSFRTVSYEQYF.

This chain uses TRBV15 with TRBJ2-7, with unresolved D. CDR3 length: 14 amino acids. Germline CDR1 is LNHNV and CDR2 is YYDKDF (reference sequence). V lost 5 bases to trimming and J lost 5 bases, with 16 bases between them. The CDR3 protein is CATSPRAQDHEQYF. CDR3 bases: TGTGCCACCAGCCCCCGAGCTCAGGACCACGAGCAGTACTTC.

The table lists this clonotype with a count of one. This may be a read error: a much more frequent sequence differs by one nucleotide. V is TRBV2 and J is TRBJ2-6; D is ambiguous. The CDR3 runs to 13 residues. Trimming removed 8 bases at V and 0 bases at J, with 5 bases between. The germline CDR1 and CDR2 sequences are SNHLY and FYNNEI. In DNA form, the CDR3 reads TGTGCCAGCCTCTACTCTGGGGCCAACGTCCTGACTTTC. It translates to CASLYSGANVLTF.

V is TRBV10-3 and J is TRBJ2-7, with TRBD1 identical over 8 bases. The CDR3 totals 18 residues. The V segment lost 3 bases and the J segment 6 bases; nucleotides outside the gene matches: 19. The germline V gene encodes CDR1 ENHRY and CDR2 SYGVKD. CDR3 nucleotides: TGTGCCATCAGTGACCTCTCTTTTCGGACAGGGCCATCAGGCGAGCAGTACTTC. Amino acid sequence: CAISDLSFRTGPSGEQYF.

This clonotype appeared a few times. The chain employs TRBV10-3 and TRBJ2-7; D might be TRBD1 (6 bases). The CDR3 contains 13 residues. V dropped 8 bases and J dropped 6 bases, with 17 bases sitting between them. Per the germline V gene, CDR1 is ENHRY and CDR2 is SYGVKD. The CDR3 nucleotides read TGTGCCATCGGGGCTAAGGGGGAAGGCGAGCAGTACTTC. Protein sequence: CAIGAKGEGEQYF.

Concerning this clonotype: Mismatch with germline at one junction end may stem from a read error. The chain combines TRBV14 with TRBJ2-3; TRBD2 might be the D (5 bases). The germline V gene has CDR1 SGHDN and CDR2 FVKESK. This CDR3 has 12 amino acids. CDR3 nucleotide sequence: TGTGTCAGCAGTACTAGACCAGATACGCAGTATTTT. Protein: CVSSTRPDTQYF.

This rearrangement joins TRBV6-1 to TRBJ2-7; D perhaps matches TRBD2 (5 bases). The V end lost 2 bases, the J end lost 4 bases, and 9 bases lay between the germline ends. CDR1 is MNHNS and CDR2 is SASEGT in the germline V gene. The CDR3 has 13 residues. The CDR3 coding sequence is TGTGCCAGCAGTGAAAGACTAAAATACGAGCAGTACTTC. Translating it yields CASSERLKYEQYF.

The CDR3 DNA sequence: TGCGCCAGCAGGGGGCAGGGCCCGTCCGAGCAGTACTTC. Translated: CASRGQGPSEQYF. The chain is built from TRBV4-1 and TRBJ2-7; D is possibly TRBD1 (5 bases). The V end was cut by 6 bases, the J end by 6 bases, with 15 bases between. Per the germline V gene, CDR1 is MGHRA and CDR2 is YSYEKL. CDR3 length equals 13 residues.

The rearrangement uses TRBV2 and TRBJ1-4; tentative D call: TRBD1 (5 bases). The length of the CDR3 is 14 residues. Germline V lookup: CDR1 SNHLY, CDR2 FYNNEI. V was pared by 7 bases and J by 0 bases, with 9 bases between. CDR3 coding DNA: TGTGCCAGCACACACAGGTCAACTAATGAAAAACTGTTTTTT. It yields the protein CASTHRSTNEKLFF.